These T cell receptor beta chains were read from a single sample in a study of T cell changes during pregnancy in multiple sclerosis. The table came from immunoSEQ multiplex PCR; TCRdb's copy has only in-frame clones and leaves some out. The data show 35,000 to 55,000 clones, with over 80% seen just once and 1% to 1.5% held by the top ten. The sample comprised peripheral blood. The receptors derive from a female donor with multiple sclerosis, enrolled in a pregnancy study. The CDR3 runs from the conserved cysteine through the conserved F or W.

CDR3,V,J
CASSDYGANYEQYF,TRBV6-1,TRBJ2-7
CAWSVPGTSGRGEQFF,TRBV30,TRBJ2-1
CSVELTQNTEAFF,TRBV29-1,TRBJ1-1
CAWSVREGQPQHF,TRBV30,TRBJ1-5
CASSYTTGGTEAFF,TRBV6-5,TRBJ1-1
CASSQPGQGETQYF,TRBV7-9,TRBJ2-5
CASSLESGYGYTF,TRBV7-9,TRBJ1-2
CASSVSGPNNEQFF,TRBV9,TRBJ2-1
CASSLGTKNTDTQYF,TRBV5-1,TRBJ2-3
CAISMERETQYF,TRBV10-3,TRBJ2-5
CASSLGPNQPQHF,TRBV7-2,TRBJ1-5
CASSEGHAGTVYEQYF,TRBV6-1,TRBJ2-7
CASRLAGDNEQFF,TRBV9,TRBJ2-1
CASSTGQGGREQYF,TRBV7-3,TRBJ2-7
CASSLQDQNSGANVLTF,TRBV5-1,TRBJ2-6
CASSLGLASTDTQYF,TRBV11-3,TRBJ2-3
CASSSPRDEQYF,TRBV7-2,TRBJ2-7
CASSVAGEYEQYF,TRBV10-2,TRBJ2-7
CASTITGQGMFNDEQFF,TRBV28,TRBJ2-1